The entry that follows covers one T cell receptor beta chain sequence. Using immunoSEQ multiplex PCR, the repertoire was profiled, and TCRdb retains in-frame clones only, with some absent. The data show tens of thousands of clones, 91% seen once. This sample was taken from a study of technical replicates of blood from a few donors. This TCR derives from a human donor in good health. Some clones in this sample may be carry-over from other donors' samples. Source material: PBMCs.

The CDR3 reads CASSVVASGRAGEQFF. The CDR3, as DNA: TGTGCCAGCAGCGTAGTTGCTAGCGGGAGGGCCGGTGAGCAGTTCTTC. V and J are TRBV9 and TRBJ2-1; 12 bases are a match to TRBD2. The CDR3 is made up of 16 amino acids. In germline, CDR1 is SGDLS, CDR2 YYNGEE. Losses at the gene ends were 0 bases for V and 9 bases for J; bases not matched to a gene: 7.